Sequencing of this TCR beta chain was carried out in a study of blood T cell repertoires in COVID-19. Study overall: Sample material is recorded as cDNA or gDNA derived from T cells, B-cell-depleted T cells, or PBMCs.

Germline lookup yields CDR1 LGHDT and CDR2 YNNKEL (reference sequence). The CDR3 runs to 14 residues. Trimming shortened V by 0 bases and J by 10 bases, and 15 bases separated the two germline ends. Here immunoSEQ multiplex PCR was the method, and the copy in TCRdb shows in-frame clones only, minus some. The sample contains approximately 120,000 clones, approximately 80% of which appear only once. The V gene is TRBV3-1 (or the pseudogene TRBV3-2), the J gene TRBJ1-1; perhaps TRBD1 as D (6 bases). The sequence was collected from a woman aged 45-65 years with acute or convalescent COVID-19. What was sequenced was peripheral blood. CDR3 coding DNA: TGTGCCAGCAGCCAAGATGCAGAGACAGGTGGAGCTTTCTTT. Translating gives CASSQDAETGGAFF.